Detailed here is one T cell receptor beta chain. Its target is unknown. The CDR3 has 16 amino acids. Germline V lookup: CDR1 MNHNS, CDR2 SASEGT. V shed 4 bases, J shed 3 bases, and the junction held 4 bases outside the gene matches. This specimen belongs to a study of T-cell memory formation after mild COVID-19. Study summary: Most TCR clusters belonged to a single donor. Study results and caveats: There was a balanced CD4/CD8 profile in clones contracting day 15 to 85, and later expanders leaned CD4+. Contracting CD4+ clones lay largely in CM and EM, with CD8+ ones residing in EMRA.

TCRalpha and TCRbeta libraries used 5'RACE with constant-segment primers and UMIs. One entry per CDR3 protein results from TCRdb running MiXCR on the 5' RACE reads. The data contain hundreds of thousands of distinct CDR3 sequences, approximately 13% of them singletons. The sequenced sample consisted of PBMCs or a T cell subset sorted from them (not recorded which). This sequence joins TRBV6-1 and TRBJ2-4, with 12 bases aligning to TRBD1. The source of this sequence is a man between 18 and 35 years old who had mild COVID-19 (a few samples of this study predate the infection). Cell type and time point are not known. Written as DNA, the CDR3 is TGTGCCAGCAGTGGGGGACAGGGGGCCGTCAAAAACATTCAGTACTTC. It codes for CASSGGQGAVKNIQYF.